These 10 T cell receptor beta chains share one sample of origin, sequenced in a study of blood T cell repertoires in COVID-19. Measured with immunoSEQ multiplex PCR; TCRdb has only the in-frame clones, and not every one. Here the sample spans 78,000 or so clones, around four fifths being singletons. The sequencing input was peripheral blood. The receptors were sampled from a human donor in a cohort sampled during active COVID-19.

This sequence joins TRBV21-1 and TRBJ1-1. TRBV21-1 is listed as a pseudogene. The CDR3 covers 17 residues. The CDR3 sequence is CASTTWGGVKGRTEAFF. CDR3 coding DNA: TGTGCCAGCACCACCTGGGGGGGTGTAAAGGGGCGGACTGAAGCTTTCTTT.

The chain has TRBV11-3 and TRBJ1-1; the D is unclear. CDR1 and CDR2 from the germline V gene are SGHNT and YENEEA. Trimming shortened V by 2 bases and J by 8 bases, and 6 bases separated the two germline ends. The length of the CDR3 is 11 residues. The CDR3 nucleotides are TGTGCCAGCAGCTTAACGACAGAAGCTTTCTTT. The encoded protein is CASSLTTEAFF.

The V gene is TRBV7-2, the J gene TRBJ2-5; 14 bases map to TRBD2. This CDR3 spans 16 amino acids. Germline V gene data show CDR1 as SGHTA and CDR2 as FQGNSA. The V segment lost 5 bases and the J segment 5 bases; nucleotides outside the gene matches: 7. The CDR3 nucleotides are TGTGCCAGCAGCCCCTTGACTAGCGGGGGGGCCGAGACCCAGTACTTC. This translates into CASSPLTSGGAETQYF.

CDR3 protein: CASSASDGNTEAFF. CDR3 nucleotide sequence: TGTGCCAGCAGCGCCTCAGATGGGAACACTGAAGCTTTCTTT. The chain links TRBV11-2 to TRBJ1-1; D gene ambiguous. This CDR3 spans 14 amino acids. Trimming stripped 5 bases from V and 1 base from J, with 11 bases between. The germline CDR1 and CDR2 sequences are SGHAT and FQNNGV.

The V call is TRBV5-1, the J call TRBJ2-1; D ambiguous. Trimming shortened V by 4 bases and J by 8 bases, and 16 bases separated the two germline ends. Per the germline V gene, CDR1 is SGHRS and CDR2 is YFSETQ. CDR3 size: 14 residues. CDR3 residues: CASSPVRSEDEQFF. CDR3 nucleotide sequence: TGCGCCAGCAGCCCCGTTCGGTCCGAGGATGAGCAGTTCTTC. The full variable domain, completed using reference TRBV5-1 and TRBJ2-1, is KAGVTQTPRYLIKTRGQQVTLSCSPISGHRSVSWYQQTPGQGLQFLFEYFSETQRNKGNFPGRFSGRQFSNSRSEMNVSTLELGDSALYLCASSPVRSEDEQFFGPGTRLTVL.

The rearrangement links TRBV6-1 to TRBJ1-2; D uncertain. V lost 0 bases and J lost 8, with 13 bases in between. CDR3 length: 14 amino acids. Germline V CDR1 and CDR2: MNHNS, SASEGT. The CDR3 nucleotides are TGTGCCAGCAGTGAAGCGCTATCTGATAGAGGCTACACCTTC. It translates to CASSEALSDRGYTF.

This clone came up once. The gene calls are TRBV18 and TRBJ1-1, with a possible D match to TRBD1 (6 bases). Germline values: CDR1 KGHSH, CDR2 LQKENI. This CDR3 region has 14 residues. Trimming took 4 bases from V and 7 from J, leaving 16 bases between them. The DNA of the CDR3 is TGTGCCAGCTCACGCGGACAGCTAATGGTTGAAGCTTTCTTT. Amino acid sequence: CASSRGQLMVEAFF.

The chain couples TRBV30 to TRBJ1-2; the match to TRBD1 covers 8 bases. CDR3 size: 16 residues. The germline V gene has CDR1 GTSNPN and CDR2 SVGIG (reference sequence). J gave up 4 bases and V 5 bases, and 15 bases lay outside the gene matches. The CDR3 protein is CAWSPPGQAAGYGYTF. The CDR3, as DNA: TGTGCCTGGTCCCCCCCGGGACAGGCTGCCGGCTATGGCTACACCTTC.

The chain is built from TRBV7-3 and TRBJ1-1; D not certain. The CDR3 covers 15 residues. V was clipped by 1 base and J by 0 bases, with 9 bases between them. Germline V CDR1 and CDR2: SGHTA, FQGTGA. The CDR3 here is CASSLMGSLNTEAFF. The DNA for the CDR3 is TGTGCCAGCAGCTTAATGGGCAGTTTGAACACTGAAGCTTTCTTT.

This clone showed up just once. The J gene is TRBJ2-5, the V gene TRBV7-8; 7 bases map to TRBD2. Germline loops: CDR1 SGHVS, CDR2 FQNEAQ. This CDR3 contains 15 residues. The ends lost 5 bases at V and 1 base at J; junction bases unmatched: 7. DNA of the CDR3: TGTGCCAGCAGCGCCTTAACTAGCGCCCAAGAGACCCAGTACTTC. Protein: CASSALTSAQETQYF. Variable domain in full (rest from reference TRBV7-8 and TRBJ2-5): GAGVSQSPRYKVAKRGQDVALRCDPISGHVSLFWYQQALGQGPEFLTYFQNEAQLDKSGLPSDRFFAERPEGSVSTLKIQRTQQEDSAVYLCASSALTSAQETQYFGPGTRLLVL.